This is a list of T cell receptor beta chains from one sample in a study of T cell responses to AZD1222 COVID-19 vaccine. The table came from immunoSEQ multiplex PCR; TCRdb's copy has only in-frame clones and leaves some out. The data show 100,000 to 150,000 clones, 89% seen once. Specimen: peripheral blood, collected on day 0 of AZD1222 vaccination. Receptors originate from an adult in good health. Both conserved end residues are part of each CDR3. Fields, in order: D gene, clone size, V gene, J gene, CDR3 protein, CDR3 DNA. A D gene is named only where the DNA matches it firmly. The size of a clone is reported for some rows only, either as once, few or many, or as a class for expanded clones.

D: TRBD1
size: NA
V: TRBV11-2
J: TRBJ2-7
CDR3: CASSLDTGDRGHEQYF
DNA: TGTGCCAGCAGCTTAGACACGGGGGACAGGGGCCACGAGCAGTACTTC

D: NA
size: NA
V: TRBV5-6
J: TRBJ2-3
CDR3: CASSFIPDTQYF
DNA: TGTGCCAGCAGCTTTATTCCAGATACGCAGTATTTT

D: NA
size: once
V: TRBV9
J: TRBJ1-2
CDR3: CASSANREPNYGYTF
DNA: TGTGCCAGCAGCGCAAACAGAGAACCTAACTATGGCTACACCTTC

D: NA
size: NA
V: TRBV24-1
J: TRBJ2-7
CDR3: CATSDFGGTYEQYF
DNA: TGTGCCACCAGTGATTTCGGCGGGACCTACGAGCAGTACTTC

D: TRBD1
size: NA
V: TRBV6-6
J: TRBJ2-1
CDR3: CASSYRTGPWLDEQFF
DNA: TGTGCCAGCAGTTACCGGACAGGGCCCTGGCTAGATGAGCAGTTCTTC

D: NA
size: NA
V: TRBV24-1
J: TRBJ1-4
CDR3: CATSAGGAANEKLFF
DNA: TGTGCCACCAGTGCTGGAGGGGCCGCTAATGAAAAACTGTTTTTT

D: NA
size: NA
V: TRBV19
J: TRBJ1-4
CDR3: CASSTERTNEKLFF
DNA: TGTGCCAGTAGTACGGAGCGAACTAATGAAAAACTGTTTTTT

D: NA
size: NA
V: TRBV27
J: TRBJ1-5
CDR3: CASSLSWGGRQPQHF
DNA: TGTGCCAGCAGTTTATCGTGGGGTGGGAGGCAGCCCCAGCATTTT

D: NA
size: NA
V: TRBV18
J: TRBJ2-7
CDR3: CASSAPYEQYF
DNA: TGTGCCAGCTCAGCCCCCTACGAGCAGTACTTC

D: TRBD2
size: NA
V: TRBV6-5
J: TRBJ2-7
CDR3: CASSYRTSGEFEQYF
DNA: TGTGCCAGCAGTTACAGGACTAGCGGGGAGTTTGAGCAGTACTTC

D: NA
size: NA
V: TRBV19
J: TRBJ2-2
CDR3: CASSIVARGGPGELFF
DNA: TGTGCCAGTAGTATAGTTGCGAGGGGGGGTCCCGGGGAGCTGTTTTTT

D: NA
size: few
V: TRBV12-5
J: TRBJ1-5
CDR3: CASGLVLRGGLLYSNQPQHF
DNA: TGTGCTAGTGGTTTGGTCCTTAGGGGCGGGTTGCTTTATAGCAATCAGCCCCAGCATTTT

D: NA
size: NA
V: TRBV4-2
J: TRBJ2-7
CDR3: CASSQVETPTYEQYF
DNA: TGTGCCAGCAGCCAAGTCGAGACTCCGACCTACGAGCAGTACTTC

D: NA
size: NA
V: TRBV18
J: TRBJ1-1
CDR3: CASSPLLGVDTGEAFF
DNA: TGTGCCAGCTCACCACTCCTGGGGGTGGACACCGGTGAAGCTTTCTTT

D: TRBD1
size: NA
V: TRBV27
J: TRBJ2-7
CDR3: CASSYPGGYEQYF
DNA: TGTGCCAGCAGTTATCCAGGGGGCTACGAGCAGTACTTC

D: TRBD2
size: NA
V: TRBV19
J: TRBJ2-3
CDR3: CASSIGSGTDTQYF
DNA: TGTGCCAGTAGTATAGGTAGCGGGACAGATACGCAGTATTTT

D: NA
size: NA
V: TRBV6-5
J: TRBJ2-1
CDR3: CASSYGFRESEQFF
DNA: TGTGCCAGCAGTTACGGGTTCAGGGAAAGTGAGCAGTTCTTC